This T cell receptor (beta chain) appears in the sequencing data of a study of T-cell reconstitution after alpha-beta-depleted transplantation in children. Molecular barcoding with unique molecular identifiers was used for the TCRbeta library. Each CDR3 protein gets one entry after TCRdb re-called the PCR reads with MiXCR. The data hold a few hundred thousand distinct CDR3 sequences, with less than 15% observed a single time. The sequencing used PBMCs, collected from the stem cell graft. The TCR was taken from a human donor who donated a stem cell graft to a child with Fanconi anemia.

The CDR3 DNA reads as TGCGCCAGCAGCTTGTTACAGGGAGAAAAGACGCAGTATTTT. It encodes CASSLLQGEKTQYF. The V and J genes are TRBV5-1 and TRBJ2-3, with D perhaps matching TRBD1 (6 bases). The CDR3 covers 14 residues. Germline V gene lookup returns CDR1 SGHRS and CDR2 YFSETQ. V was pared by 1 base and J by 9 bases, with 15 bases between.